This T cell receptor (beta chain) was identified in a study of OX40 agonist ivuxolimab in advanced cancers. Clones were sequenced by immunoSEQ multiplex PCR, and TCRdb holds only the in-frame ones, with some missing. The sample gives approximately 66,000 clones, around 88% of which show up once; over 0.55% is in the top ten. CDR1 is SGHRS, CDR2 YFSETQ, per germline. The V end lost 3 bases, the J end lost 7 bases, and 20 bases lay between the germline ends. The CDR3 has 16 residues. Collection of blood occurred at baseline, at cycle 4 day 1, and at cycle 7 day 1. J is TRBJ2-1 and V is TRBV5-1; D unresolved. The sequences come from CD4+ or CD8+ T cells sorted from blood, collected in a trial of the OX40 agonist ivuxolimab. This TCR came from an adult with an advanced solid tumor such as melanoma, head and neck, liver or kidney cancer. Here the CDR3 reads CASSSAEMRPGNEQFF. For the CDR3, the DNA is TGCGCCAGCAGCTCCGCAGAGATGCGACCTGGAAATGAGCAGTTCTTC. The variable domain in full, with the rest retrieved from reference TRBV5-1 and TRBJ2-1, is KAGVTQTPRYLIKTRGQQVTLSCSPISGHRSVSWYQQTPGQGLQFLFEYFSETQRNKGNFPGRFSGRQFSNSRSEMNVSTLELGDSALYLCASSSAEMRPGNEQFFGPGTRLTVL.